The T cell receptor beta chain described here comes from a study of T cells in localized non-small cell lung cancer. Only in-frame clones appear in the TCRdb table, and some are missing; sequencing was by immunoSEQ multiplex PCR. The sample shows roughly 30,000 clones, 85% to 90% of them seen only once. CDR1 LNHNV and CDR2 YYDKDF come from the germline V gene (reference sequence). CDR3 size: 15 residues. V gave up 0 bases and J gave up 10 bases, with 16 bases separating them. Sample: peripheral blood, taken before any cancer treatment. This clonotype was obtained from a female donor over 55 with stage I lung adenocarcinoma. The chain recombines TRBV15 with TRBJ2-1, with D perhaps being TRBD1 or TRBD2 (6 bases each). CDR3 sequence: CATSRDFEGGKEQFF. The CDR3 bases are TGTGCCACCAGCAGAGATTTTGAGGGGGGCAAGGAGCAGTTCTTC.